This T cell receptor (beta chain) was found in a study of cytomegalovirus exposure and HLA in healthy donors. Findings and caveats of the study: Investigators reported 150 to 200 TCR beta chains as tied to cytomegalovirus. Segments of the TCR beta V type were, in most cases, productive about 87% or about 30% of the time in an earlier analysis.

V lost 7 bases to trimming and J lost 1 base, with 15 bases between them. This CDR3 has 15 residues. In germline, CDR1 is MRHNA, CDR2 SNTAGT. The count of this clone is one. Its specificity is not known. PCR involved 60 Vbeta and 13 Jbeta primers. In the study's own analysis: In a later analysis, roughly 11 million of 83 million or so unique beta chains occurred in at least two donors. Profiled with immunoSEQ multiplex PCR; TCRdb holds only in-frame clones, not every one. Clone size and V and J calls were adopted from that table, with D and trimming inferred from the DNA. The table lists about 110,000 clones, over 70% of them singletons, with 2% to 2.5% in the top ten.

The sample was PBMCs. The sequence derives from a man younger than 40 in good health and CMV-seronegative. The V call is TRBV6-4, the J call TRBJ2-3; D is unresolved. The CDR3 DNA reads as TGTGCCAGCATAAGTGGTGACCGGGGCACAGATACGCAGTATTTT. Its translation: CASISGDRGTDTQYF.